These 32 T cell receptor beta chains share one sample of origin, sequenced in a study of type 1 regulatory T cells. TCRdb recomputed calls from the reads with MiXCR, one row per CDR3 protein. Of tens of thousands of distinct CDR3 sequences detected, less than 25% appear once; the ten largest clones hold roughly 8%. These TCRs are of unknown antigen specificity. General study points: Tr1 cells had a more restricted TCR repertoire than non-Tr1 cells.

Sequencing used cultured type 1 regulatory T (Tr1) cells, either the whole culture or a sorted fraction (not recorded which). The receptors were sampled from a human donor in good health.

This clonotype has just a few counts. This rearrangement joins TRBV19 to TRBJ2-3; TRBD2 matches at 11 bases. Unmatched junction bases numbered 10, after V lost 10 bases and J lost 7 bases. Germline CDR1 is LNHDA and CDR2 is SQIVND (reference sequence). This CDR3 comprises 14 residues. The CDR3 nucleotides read TGTGCCACCAAAACTAGCGGGAGTGCCCATACGCAGTATTTT. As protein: CATKTSGSAHTQYF.

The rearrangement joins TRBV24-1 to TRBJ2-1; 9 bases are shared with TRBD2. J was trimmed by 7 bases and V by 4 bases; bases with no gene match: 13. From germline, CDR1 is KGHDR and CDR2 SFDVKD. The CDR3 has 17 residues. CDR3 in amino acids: CATSDSWGSGSVNEQFF. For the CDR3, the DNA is TGTGCCACCAGTGACTCCTGGGGTAGCGGGAGTGTAAATGAGCAGTTCTTC.

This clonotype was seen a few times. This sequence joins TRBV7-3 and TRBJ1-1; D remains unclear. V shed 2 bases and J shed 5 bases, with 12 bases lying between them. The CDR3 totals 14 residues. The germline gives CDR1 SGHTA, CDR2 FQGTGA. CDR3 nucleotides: TGTGCCAGCAGCTTATCGGTTTCGGGGACTGAAGCTTTCTTT. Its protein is CASSLSVSGTEAFF.

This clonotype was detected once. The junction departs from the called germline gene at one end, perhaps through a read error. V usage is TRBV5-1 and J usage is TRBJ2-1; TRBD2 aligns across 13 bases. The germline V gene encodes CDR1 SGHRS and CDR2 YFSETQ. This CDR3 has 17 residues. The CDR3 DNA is TGCGCCAGCAGCACCGGGACTAGCGGGACCTTCTACAATGAGCAATTCTTC. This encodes CASSTGTSGTFYNEQFF. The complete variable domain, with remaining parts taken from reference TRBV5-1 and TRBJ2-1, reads KAGVTQTPRYLIKTRGQQVTLSCSPISGHRSVSWYQQTPGQGLQFLFEYFSETQRNKGNFPGRFSGRQFSNSRSEMNVSTLELGDSALYLCASSTGTSGTFYNEQFFGPGTRLTVL.

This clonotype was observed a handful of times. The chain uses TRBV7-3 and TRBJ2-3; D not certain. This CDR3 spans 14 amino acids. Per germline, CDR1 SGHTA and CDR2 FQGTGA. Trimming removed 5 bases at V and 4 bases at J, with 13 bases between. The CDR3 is CASSDPTGADTQYF. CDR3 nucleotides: TGTGCCAGCAGCGACCCGACCGGAGCAGATACGCAGTATTTT.

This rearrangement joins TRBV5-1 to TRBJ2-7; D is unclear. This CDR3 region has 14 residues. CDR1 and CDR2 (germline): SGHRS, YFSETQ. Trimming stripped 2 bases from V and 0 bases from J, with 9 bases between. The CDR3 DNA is TGCGCCAGCAGCTTTGGCGGCTACTCCTACGAGCAGTACTTC. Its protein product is CASSFGGYSYEQYF.

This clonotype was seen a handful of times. CDR3 coding DNA: TGTGCCTGGACCCCTCAGGGTAACTATGGCTACACCTTC. Its translation is CAWTPQGNYGYTF. This rearrangement joins TRBV30 to TRBJ1-2; possibly TRBD1 for D (5 bases). This CDR3 contains 13 residues. Germline CDR1 reads GTSNPN; CDR2 reads SVGIG (reference sequence). V lost 4 bases, J lost 1 base, and 10 bases lay in between.

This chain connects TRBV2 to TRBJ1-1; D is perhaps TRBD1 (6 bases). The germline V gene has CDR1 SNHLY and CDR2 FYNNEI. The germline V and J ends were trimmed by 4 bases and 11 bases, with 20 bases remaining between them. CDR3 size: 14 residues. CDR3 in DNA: TGTGCCAGCAGTGGTCAGGGGACTCTTAAAGGGGCTTTCTTT. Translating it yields CASSGQGTLKGAFF.

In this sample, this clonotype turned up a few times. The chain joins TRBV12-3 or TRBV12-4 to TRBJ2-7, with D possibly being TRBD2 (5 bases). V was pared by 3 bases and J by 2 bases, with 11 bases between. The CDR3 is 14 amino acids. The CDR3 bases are TGTGCCAGCAGTTTGTCGGGATCCACCTACGAGCAGTACTTC. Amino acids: CASSLSGSTYEQYF.

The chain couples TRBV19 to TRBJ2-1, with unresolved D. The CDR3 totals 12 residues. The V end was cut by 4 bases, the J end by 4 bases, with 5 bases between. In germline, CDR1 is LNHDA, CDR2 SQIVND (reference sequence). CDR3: CASSRDYNEQFF. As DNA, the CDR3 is TGTGCCAGTAGTAGAGATTACAATGAGCAGTTCTTC.

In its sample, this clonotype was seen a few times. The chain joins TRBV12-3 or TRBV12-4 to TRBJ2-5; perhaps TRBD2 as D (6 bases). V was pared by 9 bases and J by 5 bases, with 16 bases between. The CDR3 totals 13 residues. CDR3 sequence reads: CASGEVATETQYF. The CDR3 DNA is TGTGCCAGTGGGGAGGTGGCGACGGAGACCCAGTACTTC.

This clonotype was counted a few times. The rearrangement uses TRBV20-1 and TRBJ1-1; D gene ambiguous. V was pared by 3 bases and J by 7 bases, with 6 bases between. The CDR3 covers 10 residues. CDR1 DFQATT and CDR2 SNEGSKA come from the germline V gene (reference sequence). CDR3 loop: CSARVYEAFF. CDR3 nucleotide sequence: TGCAGTGCTAGGGTATATGAAGCTTTCTTT.

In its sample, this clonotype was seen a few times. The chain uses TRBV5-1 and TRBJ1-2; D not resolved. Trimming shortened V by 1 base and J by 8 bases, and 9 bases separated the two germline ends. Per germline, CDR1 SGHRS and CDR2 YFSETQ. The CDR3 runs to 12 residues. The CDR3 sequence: CASSLTQVGYTF. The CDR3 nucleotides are TGCGCCAGCAGCTTGACTCAGGTCGGCTACACCTTC.

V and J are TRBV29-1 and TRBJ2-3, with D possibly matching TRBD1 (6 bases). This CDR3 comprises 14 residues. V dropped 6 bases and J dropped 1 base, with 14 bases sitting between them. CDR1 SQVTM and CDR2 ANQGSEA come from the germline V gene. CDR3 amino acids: CSVEDSQRTDTQYF. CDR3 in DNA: TGCAGCGTCGAGGACAGTCAACGCACAGATACGCAGTATTTT.

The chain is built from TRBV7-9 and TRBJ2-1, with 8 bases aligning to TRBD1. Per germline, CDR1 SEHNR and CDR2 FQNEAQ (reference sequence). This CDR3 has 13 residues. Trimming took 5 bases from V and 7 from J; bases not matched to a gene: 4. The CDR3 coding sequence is TGTGCCAGCAGCGCTCGACAGGGGAATGAGCAGTTCTTC. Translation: CASSARQGNEQFF.

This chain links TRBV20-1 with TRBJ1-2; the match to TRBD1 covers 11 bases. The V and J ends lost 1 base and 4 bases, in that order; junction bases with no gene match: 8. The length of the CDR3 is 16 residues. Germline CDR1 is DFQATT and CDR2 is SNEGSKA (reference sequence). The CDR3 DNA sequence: TGCAGTGCTAGAGGTTTCACCGGGACAGGGGGCTATGGCTACACCTTC. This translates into CSARGFTGTGGYGYTF.

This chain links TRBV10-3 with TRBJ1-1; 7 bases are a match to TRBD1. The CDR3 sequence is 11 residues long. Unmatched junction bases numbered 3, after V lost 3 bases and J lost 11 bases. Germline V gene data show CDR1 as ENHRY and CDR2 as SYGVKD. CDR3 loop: CAISEGGAAFF. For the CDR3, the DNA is TGTGCCATCAGTGAAGGGGGCGCGGCTTTCTTT.

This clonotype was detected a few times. CDR3 bases: TGTGCCAGTAGTTCGCAGGGAAGAAGTAATCAGCCCCAGCATTTT. Translation gives CASSSQGRSNQPQHF. This chain connects TRBV19 to TRBJ1-5; weak D call: TRBD1 (5 bases). Trimming cost V 5 bases and J 4 bases, with 15 bases left between them. This CDR3 has 15 amino acids. Germline values: CDR1 LNHDA, CDR2 SQIVND (reference sequence).

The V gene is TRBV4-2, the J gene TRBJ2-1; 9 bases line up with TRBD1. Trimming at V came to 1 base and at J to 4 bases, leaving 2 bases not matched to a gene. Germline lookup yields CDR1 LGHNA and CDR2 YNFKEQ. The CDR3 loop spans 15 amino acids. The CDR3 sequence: CASSQGTGVYNEQFF. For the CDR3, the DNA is TGTGCCAGCAGCCAAGGGACAGGGGTTTACAATGAGCAGTTCTTC.

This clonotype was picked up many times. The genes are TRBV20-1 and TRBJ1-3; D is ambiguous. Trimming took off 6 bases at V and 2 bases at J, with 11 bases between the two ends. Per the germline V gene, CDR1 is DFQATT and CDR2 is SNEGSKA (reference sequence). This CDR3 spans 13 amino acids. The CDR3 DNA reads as TGCAGTGCCGGGAGGGTCCCTGGAAACACCATATATTTT. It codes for CSAGRVPGNTIYF.

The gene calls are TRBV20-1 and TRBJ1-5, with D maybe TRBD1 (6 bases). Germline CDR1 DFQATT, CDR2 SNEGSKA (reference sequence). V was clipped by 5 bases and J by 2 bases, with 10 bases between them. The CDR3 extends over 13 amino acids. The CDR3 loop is CSAGRGRNQPQHF. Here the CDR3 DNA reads TGCAGTGCTGGACGGGGGCGCAATCAGCCCCAGCATTTT.

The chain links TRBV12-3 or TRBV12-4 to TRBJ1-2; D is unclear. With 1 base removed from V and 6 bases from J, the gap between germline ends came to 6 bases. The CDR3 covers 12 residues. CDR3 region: CASSLGSHGYTF. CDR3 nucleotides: TGTGCCAGCAGTTTAGGATCCCATGGCTACACCTTC.

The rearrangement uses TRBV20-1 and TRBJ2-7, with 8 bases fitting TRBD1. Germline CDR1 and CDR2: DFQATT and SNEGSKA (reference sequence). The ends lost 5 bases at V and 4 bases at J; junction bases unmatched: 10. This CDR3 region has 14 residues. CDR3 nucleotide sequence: TGCAGTGCTCCGAGGACAGGGCCCTCGTACGAGCAGTACTTC. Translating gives CSAPRTGPSYEQYF.

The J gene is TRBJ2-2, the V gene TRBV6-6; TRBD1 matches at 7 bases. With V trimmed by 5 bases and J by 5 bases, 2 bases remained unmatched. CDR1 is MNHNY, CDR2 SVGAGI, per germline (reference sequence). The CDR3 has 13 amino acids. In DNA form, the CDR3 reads TGTGCCAGCAGTCAACAGGGGACCGGGGAGCTGTTTTTT. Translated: CASSQQGTGELFF.

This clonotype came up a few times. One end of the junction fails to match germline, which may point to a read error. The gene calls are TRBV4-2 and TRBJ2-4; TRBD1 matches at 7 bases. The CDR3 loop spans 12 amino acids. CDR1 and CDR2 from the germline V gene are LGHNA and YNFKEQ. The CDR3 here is CASSQGQGAQVF. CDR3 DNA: TGTGCCAGCAGCCAAGGACAGGGTGCCCAAGTATTC.

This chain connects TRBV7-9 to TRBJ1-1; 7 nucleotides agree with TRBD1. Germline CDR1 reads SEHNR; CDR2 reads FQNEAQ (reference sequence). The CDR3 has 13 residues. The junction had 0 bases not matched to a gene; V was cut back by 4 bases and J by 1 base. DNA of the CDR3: TGTGCCAGCAGCTGGACAGGGAACACTGAAGCTTTCTTT. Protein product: CASSWTGNTEAFF.

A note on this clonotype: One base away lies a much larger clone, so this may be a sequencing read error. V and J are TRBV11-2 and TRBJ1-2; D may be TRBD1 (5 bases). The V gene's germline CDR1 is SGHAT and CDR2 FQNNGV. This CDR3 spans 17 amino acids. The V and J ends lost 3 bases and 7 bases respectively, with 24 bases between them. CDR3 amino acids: CASSFGQGGNFTSGYTF. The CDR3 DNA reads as TGTGCCAGCAGCTTTGGGCAGGGTGGTAACTTTACCAGTGGCTACACCTTC.

Here the CDR3 reads CSGGHASTDTQYF. CDR3 bases: TGCAGCGGAGGTCACGCTAGCACAGATACGCAGTATTTT. This rearrangement joins TRBV29-1 to TRBJ2-3; D gene uncertain. Germline-derived CDR1 and CDR2 are SQVTM and ANQGSEA. Trimming took off 7 bases at V and 0 bases at J, with 11 bases between the two ends. This CDR3 is built from 13 residues.

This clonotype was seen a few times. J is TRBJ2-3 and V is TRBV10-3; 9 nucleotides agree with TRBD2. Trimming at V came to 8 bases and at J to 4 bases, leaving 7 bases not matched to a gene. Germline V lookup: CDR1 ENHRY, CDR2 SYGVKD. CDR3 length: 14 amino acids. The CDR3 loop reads CAIGLAGAADTQYF. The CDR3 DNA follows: TGTGCCATCGGGTTAGCGGGAGCGGCAGATACGCAGTATTTT.

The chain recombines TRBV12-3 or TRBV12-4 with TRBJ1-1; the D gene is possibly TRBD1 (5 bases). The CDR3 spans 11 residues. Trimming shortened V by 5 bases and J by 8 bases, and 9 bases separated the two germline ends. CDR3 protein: CASSGRGEAFF. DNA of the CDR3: TGTGCCAGCAGTGGCCGGGGCGAAGCTTTCTTT.

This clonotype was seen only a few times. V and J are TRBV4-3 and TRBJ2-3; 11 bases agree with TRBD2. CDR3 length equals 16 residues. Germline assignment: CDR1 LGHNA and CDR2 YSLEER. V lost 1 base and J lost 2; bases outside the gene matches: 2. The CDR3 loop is CASSQGLAGYTDTQYF. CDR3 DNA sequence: TGCGCCAGCAGCCAAGGACTAGCGGGATACACAGATACGCAGTATTTT.

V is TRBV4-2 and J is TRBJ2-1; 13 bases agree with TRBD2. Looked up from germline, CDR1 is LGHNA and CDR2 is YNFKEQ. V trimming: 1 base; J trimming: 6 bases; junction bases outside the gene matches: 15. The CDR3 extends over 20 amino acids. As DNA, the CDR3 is TGTGCCAGCAGCCAAGGGTTTCTGACGGGGGGACTAGCGGGATTCAATGAGCAGTTCTTC. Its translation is CASSQGFLTGGLAGFNEQFF.